The TCR beta chain described here comes from a study of blood T cell repertoires in COVID-19. Study details: In each case, the material was cDNA or gDNA derived from T cells, B-cell-depleted T cells, or PBMCs.

This table comes from immunoSEQ multiplex PCR, and its TCRdb copy is limited to in-frame clones, with some not included. This sample has fewer than 250,000 clones, with around 91% found just once. Clinical history as reported by participants underpinned cohort assignment. Within 2 weeks of study entry, exposed participants had contacted a PCR-confirmed or clinician-diagnosed COVID-19 case. The clonotype was recovered from a man aged 25 to 40 who had been exposed to COVID-19. The sample consisted of PBMCs or T cells enriched from blood (not recorded which).

The CDR3 loop is CASSDKRGDQETQYF. In DNA form, the CDR3 reads TGCGCCAGCAGCGATAAGCGGGGGGATCAAGAGACCCAGTACTTC. V and J are TRBV5-1 and TRBJ2-5, with TRBD2 identical over 9 bases. This CDR3 has 15 amino acids. V was pared by 4 bases and J by 2 bases, with 6 bases of the junction left unmatched. The germline CDR1 and CDR2 sequences are SGHRS and YFSETQ.